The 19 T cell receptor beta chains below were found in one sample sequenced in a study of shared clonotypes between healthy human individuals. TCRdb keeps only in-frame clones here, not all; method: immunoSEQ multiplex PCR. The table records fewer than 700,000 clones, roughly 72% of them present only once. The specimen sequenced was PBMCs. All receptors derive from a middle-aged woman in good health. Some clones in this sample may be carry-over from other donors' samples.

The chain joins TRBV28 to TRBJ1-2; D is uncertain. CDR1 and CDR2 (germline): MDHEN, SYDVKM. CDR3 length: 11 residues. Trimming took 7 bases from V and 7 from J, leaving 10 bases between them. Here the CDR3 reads CASISVTGYTF. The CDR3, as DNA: TGTGCCAGCATATCGGTCACTGGCTACACCTTC.

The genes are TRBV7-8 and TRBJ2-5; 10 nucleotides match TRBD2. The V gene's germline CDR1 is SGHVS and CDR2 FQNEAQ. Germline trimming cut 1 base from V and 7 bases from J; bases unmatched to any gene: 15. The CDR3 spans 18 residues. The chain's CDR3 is CASSLGTISGRALRTQYF. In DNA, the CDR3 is TGTGCCAGCAGCTTAGGGACAATAAGCGGGAGGGCCTTGAGGACCCAGTACTTC.

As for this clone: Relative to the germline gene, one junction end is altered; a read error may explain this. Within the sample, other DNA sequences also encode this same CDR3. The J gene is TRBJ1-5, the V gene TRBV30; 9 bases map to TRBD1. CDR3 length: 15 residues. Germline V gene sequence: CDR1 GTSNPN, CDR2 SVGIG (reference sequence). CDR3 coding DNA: TGTGCCTGGAGTGGGGGACAGGGAAGCAATCAGCCCCAGCACTTT. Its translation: CAWSGGQGSNQPQHF. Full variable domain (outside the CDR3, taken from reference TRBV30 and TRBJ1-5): SQTIHQWPATLVQPVGSPLSLECTVEGTSNPNLYWYRQAAGRGLQLLFYSVGIGQISSEVPQNLSASRPQDRQFILSSKKLLLSDSGFYLCAWSGGQGSNQPQHFGDGTRLSIL.

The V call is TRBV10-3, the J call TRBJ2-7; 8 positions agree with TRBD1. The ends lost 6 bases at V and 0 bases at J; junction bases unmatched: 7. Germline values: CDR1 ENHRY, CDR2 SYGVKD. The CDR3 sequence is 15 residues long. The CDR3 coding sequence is TGTGCCATCAGCTCGGGACAGGCAAGCTCCTACGAGCAGTACTTC. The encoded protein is CAISSGQASSYEQYF.

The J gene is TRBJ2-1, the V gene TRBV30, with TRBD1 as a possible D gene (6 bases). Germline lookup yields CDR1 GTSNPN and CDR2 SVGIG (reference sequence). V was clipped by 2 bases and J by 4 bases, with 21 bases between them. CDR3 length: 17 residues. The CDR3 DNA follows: TGTGCCTGGAGTAGGGTCCTTGGACAGAAGTTTTACAATGAGCAGTTCTTC. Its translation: CAWSRVLGQKFYNEQFF.

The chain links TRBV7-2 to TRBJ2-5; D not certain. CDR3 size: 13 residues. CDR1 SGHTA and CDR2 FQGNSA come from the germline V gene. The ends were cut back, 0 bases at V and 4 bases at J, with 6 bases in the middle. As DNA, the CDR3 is TGTGCCAGCAGCTTAGCCATGATAGAGACCCAGTACTTC. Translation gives CASSLAMIETQYF.

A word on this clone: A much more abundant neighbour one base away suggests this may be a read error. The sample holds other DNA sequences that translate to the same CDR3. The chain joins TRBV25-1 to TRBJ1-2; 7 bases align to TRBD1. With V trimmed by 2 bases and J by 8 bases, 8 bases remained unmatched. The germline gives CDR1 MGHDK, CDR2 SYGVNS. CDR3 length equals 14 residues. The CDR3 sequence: CASSEVTGTYGYTF. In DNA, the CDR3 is TGTGCCAGCAGTGAAGTGACAGGGACCTACGGCTACACCTTC.

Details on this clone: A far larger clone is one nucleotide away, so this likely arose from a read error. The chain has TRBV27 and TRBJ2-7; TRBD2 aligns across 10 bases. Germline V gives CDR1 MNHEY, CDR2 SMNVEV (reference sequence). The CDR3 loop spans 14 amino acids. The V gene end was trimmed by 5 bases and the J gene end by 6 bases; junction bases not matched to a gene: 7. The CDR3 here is CASSEAGGPPEQYF. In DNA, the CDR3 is TGTGCCAGCAGTGAAGCGGGAGGGCCTCCCGAGCAGTACTTC.

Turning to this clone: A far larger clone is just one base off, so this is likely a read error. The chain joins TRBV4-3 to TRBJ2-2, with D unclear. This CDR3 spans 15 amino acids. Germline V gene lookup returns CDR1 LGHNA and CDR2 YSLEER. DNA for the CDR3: TGCGCCAGCAGCAAAGAGGTGGGCTCGCCCGGGGAGCTGTTTTTT. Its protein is CASSKEVGSPGELFF.

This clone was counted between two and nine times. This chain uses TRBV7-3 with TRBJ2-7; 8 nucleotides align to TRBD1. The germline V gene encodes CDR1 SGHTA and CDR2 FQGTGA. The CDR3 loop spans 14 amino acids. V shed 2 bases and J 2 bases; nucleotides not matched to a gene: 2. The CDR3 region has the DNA TGTGCCAGCAGCTTAGGGACAGGCCCCTACGAGCAGTACTTC. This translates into CASSLGTGPYEQYF.

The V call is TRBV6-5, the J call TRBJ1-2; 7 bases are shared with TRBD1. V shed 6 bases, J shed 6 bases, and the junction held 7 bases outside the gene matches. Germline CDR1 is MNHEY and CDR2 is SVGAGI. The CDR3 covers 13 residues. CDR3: CASRRQGPDGYTF. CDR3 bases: TGTGCCAGCAGAAGACAGGGTCCTGATGGCTACACCTTC.

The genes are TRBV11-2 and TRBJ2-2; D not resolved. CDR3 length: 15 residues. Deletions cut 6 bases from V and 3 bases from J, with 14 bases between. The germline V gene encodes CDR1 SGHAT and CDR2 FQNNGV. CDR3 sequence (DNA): TGTGCCAGCAGAACGGACGGCCCTCACACCGGGGAGCTGTTTTTT. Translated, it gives CASRTDGPHTGELFF.

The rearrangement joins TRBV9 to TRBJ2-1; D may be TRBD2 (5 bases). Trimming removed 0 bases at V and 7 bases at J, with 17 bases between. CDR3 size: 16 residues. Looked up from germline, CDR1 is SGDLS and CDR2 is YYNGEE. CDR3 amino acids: CASSVGFTYGGNEQFF. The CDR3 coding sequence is TGTGCCAGCAGCGTAGGTTTCACTTATGGCGGGAATGAGCAGTTCTTC.

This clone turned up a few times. The CDR3 sequence is CASSVQGLSNQPQHF. The CDR3 DNA reads as TGTGCCAGCAGCGTACAGGGGTTAAGCAATCAGCCCCAGCATTTT. The J gene is TRBJ1-5, the V gene TRBV2; TRBD1 agrees at 7 bases. Germline CDR1 reads SNHLY; CDR2 reads FYNNEI. V was pared by 6 bases and J by 1 base, with 6 bases of the junction left unmatched. CDR3 length: 15 amino acids. The entire variable domain, with the rest obtained from reference TRBV2 and TRBJ1-5, is as follows: EPEVTQTPSHQVTQMGQEVILRCVPISNHLYFYWYRQILGQKVEFLVSFYNNEISEKSEIFDDQFSVERPDGSNFTLKIRSTKLEDSAMYFCASSVQGLSNQPQHFGDGTRLSIL.

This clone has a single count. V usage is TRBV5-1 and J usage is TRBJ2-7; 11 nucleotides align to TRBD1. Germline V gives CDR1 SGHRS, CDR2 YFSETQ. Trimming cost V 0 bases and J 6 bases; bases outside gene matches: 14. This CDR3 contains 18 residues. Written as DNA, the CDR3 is TGCGCCAGCAGCTTGGCTGGAACGGACAGGGGGCGATTTTCCGAGCAGTACTTC. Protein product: CASSLAGTDRGRFSEQYF.

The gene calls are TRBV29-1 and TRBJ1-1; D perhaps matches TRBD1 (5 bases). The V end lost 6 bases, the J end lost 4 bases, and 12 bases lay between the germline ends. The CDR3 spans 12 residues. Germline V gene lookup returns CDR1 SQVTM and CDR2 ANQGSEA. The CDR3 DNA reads TGCAGCGTCCCCTCTGGGGGCACTGAAGCTTTCTTT. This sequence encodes CSVPSGGTEAFF.

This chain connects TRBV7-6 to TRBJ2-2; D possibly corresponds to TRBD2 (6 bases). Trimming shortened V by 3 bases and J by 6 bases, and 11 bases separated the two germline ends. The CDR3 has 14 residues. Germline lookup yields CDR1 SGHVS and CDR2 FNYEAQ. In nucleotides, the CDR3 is TGTGCCAGCAGCTTGGCCAGGGAGGCCGGGGAGCTGTTTTTT. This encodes CASSLAREAGELFF. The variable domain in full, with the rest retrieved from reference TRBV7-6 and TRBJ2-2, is GAGVSQSPRYKVTKRGQDVALRCDPISGHVSLYWYRQALGQGPEFLTYFNYEAQQDKSGLPNDRFSAERPEGSISTLTIQRTEQRDSAMYRCASSLAREAGELFFGEGSRLTVL.

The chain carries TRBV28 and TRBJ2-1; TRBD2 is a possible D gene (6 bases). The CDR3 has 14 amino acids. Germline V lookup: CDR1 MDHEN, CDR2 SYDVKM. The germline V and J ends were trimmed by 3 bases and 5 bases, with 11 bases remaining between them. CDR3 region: CASSFVGSDNEQFF. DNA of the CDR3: TGTGCCAGCAGTTTTGTCGGGAGCGACAATGAGCAGTTCTTC.

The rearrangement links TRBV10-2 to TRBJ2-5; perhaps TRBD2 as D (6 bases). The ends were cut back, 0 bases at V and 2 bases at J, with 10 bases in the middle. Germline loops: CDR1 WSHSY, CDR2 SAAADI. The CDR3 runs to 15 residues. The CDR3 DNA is TGCGCCAGCAGTGAGTCCGGAGGGAGGCAAGAGACCCAGTACTTC. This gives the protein CASSESGGRQETQYF.